This TCR beta chain was recovered during a study of blood T cell repertoires in COVID-19. Clones were read by immunoSEQ multiplex PCR, and TCRdb kept only the in-frame ones, dropping some. The sample lists more than 150,000 clones, 65% to 90% occurring once. V shed 6 bases and J 5 bases; nucleotides not matched to a gene: 6. The CDR3 consists of 13 residues. Germline CDR1 and CDR2: SGDLS and YYNGEE. The V gene is TRBV9, the J gene TRBJ2-5, with TRBD1 matching 8 bases. The TCR comes from a woman aged 45-59 years with acute or convalescent COVID-19. The sample comprised peripheral blood. Written as DNA, the CDR3 is TGTGCCAGCAACAGGGGGAGAGGGGAGACCCAGTACTTC. Protein: CASNRGRGETQYF.